The T cell receptor (beta chain) under discussion was sequenced for a study of beta chain features in type 1 diabetes. Study-wide points: Type 1 diabetes patients showed a moderate but significant shortening of TCRB CDR3s in all four CD4+ subsets. Diminished insertions and augmented deletions at VDJ junctions characterized type 1 diabetes patients.

Reverse transcribing all isolated RNA meant expressed TCRB transcripts were sequenced. Data came from immunoSEQ multiplex PCR; TCRdb stores just in-frame clones and leaves some out. The repertoire holds about 390,000 clones, with around 9.6% as singletons. The CDR3 extends over 18 amino acids. Germline V lookup: CDR1 SEHNR, CDR2 FQNEAQ (reference sequence). Losses at the gene ends were 1 base for V and 0 bases for J; bases not matched to a gene: 9. A remark on this clone: The antigen remains unidentified.

The TCR originated in a man aged 30-40 years with type 1 diabetes. Sequencing was carried out using central memory CD4+ T cells from blood. V is TRBV7-9 and J is TRBJ2-1, with 7 bases matching TRBD2. The CDR3 here is CASSLDQGGSNSYNEQFF. Here the CDR3 DNA reads TGTGCCAGCAGCTTAGATCAGGGCGGGAGCAACTCCTACAATGAGCAGTTCTTC.